Below are 9 T cell receptor beta chains sequenced from a single sample in a study of cytomegalovirus exposure and HLA in healthy donors. The PCR made use of 60 Vbeta and 13 Jbeta primers. The assay was immunoSEQ multiplex PCR, and TCRdb's table has in-frame clones only and misses some. The profile shows over 90,000 clones, about 70% of them singletons. Sequences were obtained from PBMCs. The receptors originated from a female donor in good health and CMV-seropositive.

The chain joins TRBV9 to TRBJ2-5; 10 nucleotides align to TRBD1. Trimming cost V 4 bases and J 5 bases; bases outside gene matches: 8. CDR3 length equals 15 residues. In germline, CDR1 is SGDLS, CDR2 YYNGEE. The CDR3 is CASSPGTGDMETQYF. In nucleotides, the CDR3 is TGTGCCAGCAGCCCAGGGACAGGGGATATGGAGACCCAGTACTTC.

V usage is TRBV7-2 and J usage is TRBJ2-6, with 7 bases matching TRBD1. This CDR3 contains 18 residues. Trimming took 3 bases from V and 2 from J; bases not matched to a gene: 10. CDR1 is SGHTA and CDR2 is FQGNSA in the germline V gene. The CDR3 protein is CASSFKGRRGPGANVLTF. The CDR3 bases are TGTGCCAGCAGCTTTAAGGGGAGAAGGGGGCCTGGGGCCAACGTCCTGACTTTC.

This chain uses TRBV29-1 with TRBJ2-3; D gene uncertain. Trimming removed 7 bases at V and 6 bases at J, with 11 bases between. The CDR3 length is 11 residues. Germline V CDR1 and CDR2: SQVTM, ANQGSEA. CDR3 sequence: CSASPGDTQYF. DNA of the CDR3: TGCAGCGCCTCCCCGGGTGATACGCAGTATTTT.

Only one count was recorded for this clone. A junction boundary mismatches the germline segment, possibly from a read error. The gene calls are TRBV6-5 and TRBJ2-3, with a tentative D call TRBD2 (5 bases). Germline CDR1 is MNHEY and CDR2 is SVGAGI. This CDR3 has 12 residues. The CDR3 sequence is CASSNSEVSQYF. The DNA of the CDR3 is TGTGCCAGCAGTAACTCGGAGGTATCGCAGTATTTT.

V and J are TRBV29-1 and TRBJ2-5; 9 bases align to TRBD1. The assigned J gene may be wrong: the sequence end matches TRBJ2-7 better. Germline V gene lookup returns CDR1 SQVTM and CDR2 ANQGSEA. The CDR3 extends over 13 amino acids. DNA for the CDR3: TGCAGCGTTGGGACAGGGGTCTCCTACGAGCAGTACTTC. Its translation: CSVGTGVSYEQYF.

V usage is TRBV28 and J usage is TRBJ1-1; D unclear. The germline gives CDR1 MDHEN, CDR2 SYDVKM. Trimming took off 2 bases at V and 5 bases at J, with 6 bases between the two ends. CDR3 length: 12 amino acids. As DNA, the CDR3 is TGTGCCAGCAGTTTACAATTGACTGAAGCTTTCTTT. Its translation: CASSLQLTEAFF.

This chain uses TRBV29-1 with TRBJ2-3; D is undetermined. V shed 6 bases and J shed 2 bases, with 9 bases lying between them. Per germline, CDR1 SQVTM and CDR2 ANQGSEA. This CDR3 has 12 residues. The CDR3 DNA sequence: TGCAGCGTACGCCCAGACACAGATACGCAGTATTTT. Translation gives CSVRPDTDTQYF.

The chain has TRBV14 and TRBJ2-7; the match to TRBD2 covers 10 bases. The CDR3 runs to 16 residues. V lost 4 bases, J lost 0 bases, and 6 bases stayed unmatched. Germline V gene lookup returns CDR1 SGHDN and CDR2 FVKESK. The CDR3 region has the DNA TGTGCCAGCAGCCTAAAACGGACTAGCGGCTCCTACGAGCAGTACTTC. Translating it yields CASSLKRTSGSYEQYF.

The chain recombines TRBV28 with TRBJ1-1; D gene uncertain. V was clipped by 7 bases and J by 0 bases, with 18 bases between them. CDR3 length: 16 amino acids. Looked up from germline, CDR1 is MDHEN and CDR2 is SYDVKM. In nucleotides, the CDR3 is TGTGCCAGCATAACCACCCCGTTAGTTATGAACACTGAAGCTTTCTTT. Translated: CASITTPLVMNTEAFF.